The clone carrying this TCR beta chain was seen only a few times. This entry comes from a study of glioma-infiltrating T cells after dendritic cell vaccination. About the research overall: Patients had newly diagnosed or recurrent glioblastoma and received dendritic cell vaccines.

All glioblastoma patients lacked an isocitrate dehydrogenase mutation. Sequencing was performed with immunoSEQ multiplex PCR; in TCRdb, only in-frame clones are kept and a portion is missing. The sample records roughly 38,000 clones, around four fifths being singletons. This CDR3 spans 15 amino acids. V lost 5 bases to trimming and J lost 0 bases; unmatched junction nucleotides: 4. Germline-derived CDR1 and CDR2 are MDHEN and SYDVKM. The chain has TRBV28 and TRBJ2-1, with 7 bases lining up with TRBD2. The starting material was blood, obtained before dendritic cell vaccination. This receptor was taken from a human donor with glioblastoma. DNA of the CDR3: TGTGCCAGCAGTCTGGGGGGGAGCTCCTACAATGAGCAGTTCTTC. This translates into CASSLGGSSYNEQFF.